The entry below gives a single TCR beta chain sequence along with its context. The CDR3 has 12 amino acids. V shed 0 bases and J shed 7 bases, with 4 bases lying between them. The germline gives CDR1 LGHNA, CDR2 YNFKEQ. Per the authors' pipeline: The assay estimated nucleated cells by amplifying reference gene primers. Sequencing was performed with immunoSEQ multiplex PCR; in TCRdb, only in-frame clones are kept and a portion is missing. V and J calls and clone size come straight from that table; D and trimming were deduced from the DNA. The sample includes around 300,000 clones, approximately 86% of them seen just once. The data stem from a study of blood T cell repertoires in COVID-19. Turning to the study itself: Specimens from acute and convalescent COVID-19 originated in the United States, Italy and Spain. PBMCs, B-cell-depleted T cells, or T cells provided the cDNA or gDNA that made up the material.

The source of this sequence is a woman aged 25 to 39 who had recovered from COVID-19. The specimen sequenced was peripheral blood. The chain couples TRBV4-2 to TRBJ1-5, with D unclear. The CDR3 sequence: CASSQDSQPQHF. CDR3 nucleotide sequence: TGTGCCAGCAGCCAAGATAGCCAGCCCCAGCATTTT.